The T cell receptor (beta chain) described here comes from a study of vaccination effects on CD4 cells after COVID-19 (dated by TCRdb to about 2022). Describing the broader study: Across the study, the median time from the second dose to post-vaccine sampling was 72 days (range 14 to 241). SARS-CoV-2 spike-specific CD4+ TCR repertoires from before and after mRNA vaccination were compared in COVID-19 convalescent patients and in infection-naive vaccine recipients. Altogether, about 10 COVID-19 convalescent patients and a few SARS-CoV-2-naive healthy vaccine recipients made up the full study. Cultures from other donors in the study were sequenced with the Oncomine TCR Beta short-read assay on an Illumina iSeq 100.

The ViraFEST assay stimulated PBMC with viral peptide pools and then used TCR sequencing to identify antigen-specific CD4+ T cell clonotypes by expansion. After around eleven days of culture, CD4+ T cells were isolated with the EasySep CD4+ T cell isolation kit. Each participant got two doses of an mRNA SARS-CoV-2 vaccine, either BNT162b2 or mRNA-1273. Healthy vaccine recipients had no prior SARS-CoV-2 infection, confirmed by negative nucleocapsid antibodies before and after vaccination. About 2.1 million PBMC per well were cultured with approximately 10 ug/ml peptides in IMDM containing approximately 4.7% human AB serum, around 10 IU/ml IL-2 and gentamicin. Half of the culture medium was replaced with fresh IL-2-containing medium on days 3 and 7. Unless otherwise noted, each peptide stimulation condition was cultured in triplicate wells. PBMC were separated from whole blood using Ficoll-Paque Plus gradient centrifugation and were then either cryopreserved at -140C or used fresh. The overlapping peptide pools covered the spike proteins of SARS-CoV-2 and of the common cold coronaviruses HCoV-NL63, HCoV-OC43 and HCoV-229E. Genomic DNA was extracted from cultured CD4+ T cells with the QIAamp micro DNA kit.

On the study overall, not on this receptor specifically: Among healthy vaccine recipients, nearly all vaccine-induced clones were SARS-CoV-2 mono-reactive, and only 1 of 255 was cross-reactive with common cold coronaviruses. Clones induced by infection and clones induced by vaccination both contracted markedly at late timepoints after vaccination, which fits with T cell responses waning over time. Only a small number of convalescent patients were included, and no early post-infection timepoints were available, which limited the study.

In regard to this clone: There is no known antigen for this receptor. No much larger clonotype is one base removed from it; base qualities were not supplied.

The CDR3 measures 17 amino acids from cysteine to phenylalanine. The CDR3 DNA has 51 bases and is translated from base 1. Trimming takes 3 bases off V and 3 bases off J; junction bases not matched to a gene: 10. The germline V gene encodes CDR1 SGHRS and CDR2 YFSETQ. Preparation of the library involved the immunoSEQ multiplex PCR assay. DNA from the cultured, isolated CD4+ T cells was subjected to TCR beta CDR3 sequencing. The authors' analysis ran thus. Non-productive TCR sequences were removed and reads were trimmed to the CDR3 region, keeping CDR3s of at least 7 amino acids. The MANAFEST web app was used to pick out antigen-specific clonotypes by comparing their expansion in peptide wells with that in reference cultures. For clones to be considered positive, expansion at FDR<0.05 versus reference and all other wells, an odds ratio above 5, and a frequency above 0.1% in two replicate wells were required. Clonotypes significantly expanded in SARS-CoV-2 spike wells and in at least one common cold coronavirus spike condition were defined as cross-reactive. CDR3 similarity was assessed by Levenshtein distance with the stringdist R package, and unrooted trees were built with ape in R 3.6.1. TCRdb holds this immuneACCESS table with in-frame rearrangements only. Some clones are missing; in checked studies, unresolved V genes explain under half, and the rest has no known cause. That table supplies the V and J calls and clone size; D and trimming were determined from the DNA. For this sample there are tens of thousands of clones; about 80% appear just once. The ten largest clones take up 1% to 1.5% of the sample.

The sequence was collected from a human donor who received a COVID-19 vaccine. The sample here was CD4+ T cells from PBMCs cultured with HCoV-229E spike peptides, taken after COVID-19 vaccination. The sample's cell subset or site, from its label and the paper: HCoV-229E spike overlapping peptide pool stimulation. Here the chain combines TRBV5-1 and TRBJ2-2, and 8 junctional nucleotides match TRBD1. The DNA sequence reads TGCGCCAGCAGCTCGTCATCAGGGGGCGCGGACACCGGGGAGCTGTTTTTT. Translated, it gives CASSSSSGGADTGELFF.